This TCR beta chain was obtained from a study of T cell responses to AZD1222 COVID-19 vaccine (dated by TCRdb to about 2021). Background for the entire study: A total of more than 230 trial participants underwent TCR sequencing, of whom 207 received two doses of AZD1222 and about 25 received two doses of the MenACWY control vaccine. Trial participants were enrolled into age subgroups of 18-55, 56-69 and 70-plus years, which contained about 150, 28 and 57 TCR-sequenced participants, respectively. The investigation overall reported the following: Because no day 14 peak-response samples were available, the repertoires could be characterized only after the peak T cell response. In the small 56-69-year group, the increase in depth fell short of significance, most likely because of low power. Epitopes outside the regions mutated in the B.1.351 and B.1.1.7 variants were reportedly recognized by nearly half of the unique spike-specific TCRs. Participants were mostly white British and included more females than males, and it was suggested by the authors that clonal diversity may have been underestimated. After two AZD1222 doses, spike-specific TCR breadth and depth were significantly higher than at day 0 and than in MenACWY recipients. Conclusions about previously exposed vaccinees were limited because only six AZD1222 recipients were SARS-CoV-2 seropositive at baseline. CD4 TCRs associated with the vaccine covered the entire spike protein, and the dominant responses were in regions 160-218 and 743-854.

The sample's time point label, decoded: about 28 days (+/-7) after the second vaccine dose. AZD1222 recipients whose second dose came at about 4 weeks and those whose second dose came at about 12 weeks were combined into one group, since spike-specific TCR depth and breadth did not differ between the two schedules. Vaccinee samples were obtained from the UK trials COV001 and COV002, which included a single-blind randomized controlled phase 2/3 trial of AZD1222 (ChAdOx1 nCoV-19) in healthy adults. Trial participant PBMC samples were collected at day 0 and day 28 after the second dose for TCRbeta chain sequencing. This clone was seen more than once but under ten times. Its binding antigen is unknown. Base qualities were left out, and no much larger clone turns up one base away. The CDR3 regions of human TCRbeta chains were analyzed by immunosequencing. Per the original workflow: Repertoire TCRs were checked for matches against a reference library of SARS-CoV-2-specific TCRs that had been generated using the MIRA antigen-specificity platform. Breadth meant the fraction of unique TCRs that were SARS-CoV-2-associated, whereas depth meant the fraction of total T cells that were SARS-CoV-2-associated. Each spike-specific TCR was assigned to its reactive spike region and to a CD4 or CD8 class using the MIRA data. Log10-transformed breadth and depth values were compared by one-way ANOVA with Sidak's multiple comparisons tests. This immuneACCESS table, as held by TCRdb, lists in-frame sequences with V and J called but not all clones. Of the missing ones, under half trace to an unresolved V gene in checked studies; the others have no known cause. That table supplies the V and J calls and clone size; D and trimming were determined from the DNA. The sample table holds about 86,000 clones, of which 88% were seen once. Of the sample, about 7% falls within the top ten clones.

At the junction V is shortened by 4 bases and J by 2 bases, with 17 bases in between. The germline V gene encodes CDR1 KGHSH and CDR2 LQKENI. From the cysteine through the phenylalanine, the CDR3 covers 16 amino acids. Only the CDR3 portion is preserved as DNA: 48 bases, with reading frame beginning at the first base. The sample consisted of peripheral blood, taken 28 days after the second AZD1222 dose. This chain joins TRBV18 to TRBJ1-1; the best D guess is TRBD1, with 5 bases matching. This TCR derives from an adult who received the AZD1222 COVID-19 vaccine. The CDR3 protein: CASSLAPGRPNTEAFF. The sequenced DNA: TGTGCCAGCTCACTGGCGCCAGGGAGACCAAACACTGAAGCTTTCTTT. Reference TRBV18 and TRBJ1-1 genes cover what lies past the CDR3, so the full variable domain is NAGVMQNPRHLVRRRGQEARLRCSPMKGHSHVYWYRQLPEEGLKFMVYLQKENIIDESGMPKERFSAEFPKEGPSILRIQQVVRGDSAAYFCASSLAPGRPNTEAFFGQGTRLTVV.